This T cell receptor (beta chain) was documented in a study of shared clonotypes between healthy human individuals. Looking at the study overall: Per donor, three plates held CD4 naive cells, three held CD4 memory, two held CD8 naive and one held CD8 memory.

Over several immunoSEQ plates, each subset's genomic DNA was distributed in even portions. The assay was immunoSEQ multiplex PCR, and TCRdb's table has in-frame clones only and misses some. The table includes 1,500,000 or so clones, more than 95% detected once. Losses at the gene ends were 3 bases for V and 5 bases for J; bases not matched to a gene: 8. The CDR3 consists of 14 residues. The germline gives CDR1 SGHNT, CDR2 YYREEE (reference sequence). This clonotype was obtained from a man aged 25-40 years in good health. Sequences were obtained from naive CD4+ T cells sorted from blood. The sample's subset: CD45RA+ positively selected. The chain links TRBV5-4 to TRBJ2-7; TRBD1 matches 7 bases. CDR3 amino acids: CASSSAMGQNEQYF. CDR3 nucleotides: TGTGCCAGCAGCTCGGCGATGGGACAGAACGAGCAGTACTTC.